In this sample, the clone carrying this TCR beta chain turned up a few times. No antigen is known for it. The data were obtained in a study of T cells in Graves' hyperthyroidism and ophthalmopathy. Whole-study findings and limits: Appearing also in blood were most of the thyroid clonotypes expanded above 0.001.

Amplification of TCR beta CDR3 regions used RNA as the template. Initially, a first-round RT-PCR of the TCR CDR3 employed the HTBI primer set. TCRdb independently ran MiXCR on the multiplex PCR reads; one entry per CDR3 protein. The profile shows 400,000 to 500,000 distinct CDR3 sequences, about 15% of them singletons. V was cut by 1 base and J by 2 bases, with 16 bases left in between. The germline CDR1 and CDR2 sequences are SGHRS and YFSETQ. This CDR3 is 17 amino acids long. Stable disease denoted Graves' hyperthyroidism without ophthalmopathy progression within 18 months. Diagnosis relied on clinical symptoms, serum thyroxine and TRAb, thyroid ultrasound and orbital computed tomography.

The V gene is TRBV5-1, the J gene TRBJ1-5; possibly TRBD1 for D (5 bases). The TCR was taken from a woman younger than 30 with Graves' hyperthyroidism. Sequencing was done on a sample of blood. The CDR3 reads CASSLSLRGSGNQPQHF. The CDR3 DNA is TGCGCCAGCAGCTTGTCACTTCGGGGGTCGGGCAATCAGCCCCAGCATTTT.